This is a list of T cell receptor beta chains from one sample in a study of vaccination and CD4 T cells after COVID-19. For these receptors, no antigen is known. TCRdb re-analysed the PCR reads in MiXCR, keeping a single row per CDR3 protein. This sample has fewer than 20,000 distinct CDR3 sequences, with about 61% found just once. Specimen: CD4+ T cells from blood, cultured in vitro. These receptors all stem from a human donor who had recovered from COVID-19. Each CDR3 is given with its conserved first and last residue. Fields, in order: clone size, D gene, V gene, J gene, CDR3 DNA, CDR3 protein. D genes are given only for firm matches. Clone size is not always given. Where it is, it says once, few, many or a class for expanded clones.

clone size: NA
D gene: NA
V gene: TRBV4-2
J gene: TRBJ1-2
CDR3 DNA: TGTGCCAGCAGCCAAGTTTCCGCTCTCCGTGGCTACACCTTC
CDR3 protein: CASSQVSALRGYTF

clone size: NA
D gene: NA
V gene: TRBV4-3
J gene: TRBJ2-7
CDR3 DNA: TGCGCCAGCAGCCGCTGGGGCCCAGGGGTCAGCTCCTACGAGCAGTACTTC
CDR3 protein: CASSRWGPGVSSYEQYF

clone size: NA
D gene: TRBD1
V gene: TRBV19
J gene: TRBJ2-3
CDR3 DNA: TGTGCCAGTATGGGACCCCGGACAGGGCCCACAGATACGCAGTATTTT
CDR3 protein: CASMGPRTGPTDTQYF

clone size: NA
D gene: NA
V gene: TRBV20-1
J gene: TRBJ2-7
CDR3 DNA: TGCAGTGCTAGAGGTTTTCTGGCGGGCCAGACCTACGAGCAGTACTTC
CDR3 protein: CSARGFLAGQTYEQYF

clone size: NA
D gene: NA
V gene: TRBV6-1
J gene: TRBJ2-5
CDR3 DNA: TGTGCCAGCAGTCCGGGGGTTGGCGTGACGGAGACCCAGTACTTC
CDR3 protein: CASSPGVGVTETQYF

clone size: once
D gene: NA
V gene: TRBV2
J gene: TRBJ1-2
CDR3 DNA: TGTGCCAGCAGTGGGCAGAACTATGGCTACACCTTC
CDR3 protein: CASSGQNYGYTF

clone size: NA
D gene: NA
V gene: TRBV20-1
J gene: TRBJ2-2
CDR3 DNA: TGCAGGTATGTTCTTTTCTCCACCGGGGAGCTGTTTTTT
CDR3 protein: CRYVLFSTGELFF

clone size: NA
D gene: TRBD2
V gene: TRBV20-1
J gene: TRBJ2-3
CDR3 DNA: TGCAGTGCTGGGACTAGCGGGGGCCTTAGCACAGATACGCAGTATTTT
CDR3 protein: CSAGTSGGLSTDTQYF

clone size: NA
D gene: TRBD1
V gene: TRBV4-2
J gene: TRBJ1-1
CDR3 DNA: TGTGCCAGCAGCCAAGATCCGACAGGGGAAACTGAAGCTTTCTTT
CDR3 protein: CASSQDPTGETEAFF

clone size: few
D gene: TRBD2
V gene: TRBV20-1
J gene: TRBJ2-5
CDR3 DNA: TGCAGTGCTACCCATCTCGGTAGCGGGGGGCCCTCGGTGAAACAGTACTTC
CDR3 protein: CSATHLGSGGPSVKQYF

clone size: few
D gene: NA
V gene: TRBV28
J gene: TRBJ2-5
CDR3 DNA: TGTGCCAGCAGTTTAGGGGTTGAGACCCAGTACTTC
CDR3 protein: CASSLGVETQYF

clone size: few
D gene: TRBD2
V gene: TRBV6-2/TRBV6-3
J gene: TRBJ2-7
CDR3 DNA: TGTGCCAGCTACGGGACTAGCGGGGGAACGGCCTACGAGCAGTACTTC
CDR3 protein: CASYGTSGGTAYEQYF

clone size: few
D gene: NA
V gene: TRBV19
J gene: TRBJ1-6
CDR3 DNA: TGTGCCAGCCAGGGGATCCGTTCACCCCTCCACTTT
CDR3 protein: CASQGIRSPLHF

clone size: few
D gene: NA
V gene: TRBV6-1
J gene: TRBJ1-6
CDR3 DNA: TGTGCCAGCAGCCCCCCCAACGCAGGGAGAAGTTCCGATTCACCCCTCCACTTT
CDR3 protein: CASSPPNAGRSSDSPLHF

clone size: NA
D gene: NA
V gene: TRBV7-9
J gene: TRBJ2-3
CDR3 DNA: TGTGCCAGCAGCTTGGGGGGGGCCTTGCAGTATTTT
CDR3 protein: CASSLGGALQYF

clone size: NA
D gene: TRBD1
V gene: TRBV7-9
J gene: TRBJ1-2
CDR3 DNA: TGTGCCAGCAGTAGGGGACAGGGGTACTATGGCTACACCTTC
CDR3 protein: CASSRGQGYYGYTF

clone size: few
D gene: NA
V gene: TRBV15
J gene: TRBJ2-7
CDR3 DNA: TGTGCCACCAGCAGTCCCAGTCTCTCCTACGAGCAGTACTTC
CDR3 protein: CATSSPSLSYEQYF

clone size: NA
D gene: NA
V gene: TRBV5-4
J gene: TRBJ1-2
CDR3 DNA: TGTGCCAGCACACCGAACCCCGGACAGCCCTATGGCTACACCTTC
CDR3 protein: CASTPNPGQPYGYTF

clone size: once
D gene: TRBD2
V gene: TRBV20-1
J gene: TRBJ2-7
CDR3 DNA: TGCAGTGCTCAACTAGCGGGAGTTGGCGAGCAGTACTTC
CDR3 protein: CSAQLAGVGEQYF

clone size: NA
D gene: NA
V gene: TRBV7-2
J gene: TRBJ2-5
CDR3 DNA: TGTGCCAGCAGCTTCTCCCAGACCCAGTACTTC
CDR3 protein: CASSFSQTQYF

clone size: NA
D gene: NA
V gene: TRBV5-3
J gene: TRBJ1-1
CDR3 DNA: TGTGCCAGAAGCTTGTTGGGGGAGGACACTGAAGCTTTCTTT
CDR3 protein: CARSLLGEDTEAFF

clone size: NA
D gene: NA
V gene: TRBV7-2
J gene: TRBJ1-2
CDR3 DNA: TGTGCCAGCAGCCGAGGGACACTCTATGGCTACACCTTC
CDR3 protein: CASSRGTLYGYTF